These 18 T cell receptor beta chains came from one sample sequenced in a study of regulatory T cells in long-lasting Graves disease. Libraries of TCR beta came from iRepertoire HTBI primers plus Arm-PCR of CDR3 regions. Via MiXCR, TCRdb re-called the multiplex PCR reads, giving one row per CDR3 protein. The profile shows some 560,000 distinct CDR3 sequences, around 15% of them singletons. Time point indicated: newly diagnosed GD, antithyroid drugs for less than 3 months. With RNA extracted from PBMCs as input, the TCR library was made. This sample was also put to use in a study of T cells in Graves' hyperthyroidism and ophthalmopathy.

This sample comprised peripheral blood mononuclear cells (PBMCs), obtained at new diagnosis, from a patient treated with antithyroid drugs. The origin of the receptors is a woman aged 35-60 years with Graves disease.

This clonotype appeared many times. V usage is TRBV28 and J usage is TRBJ1-2, with D unclear. The CDR3 length is 12 residues. V gave up 4 bases and J gave up 9 bases, with 12 bases separating them. Germline values: CDR1 MDHEN, CDR2 SYDVKM. CDR3 sequence (DNA): TGTGCCAGCAGTTCCCCTTCTCTTCGCTACACCTTC. Translation gives CASSSPSLRYTF.

This clonotype has ten or more counts. The chain couples TRBV12-3 or TRBV12-4 to TRBJ2-5; no clear D. The CDR3 consists of 13 residues. Trimming took 2 bases from V and 5 from J, leaving 9 bases between them. The CDR3 DNA is TGTGCCAGCAGTTTATCCCCGACGGAGACCCAGTACTTC. This translates into CASSLSPTETQYF.

This clonotype was recorded at least ten times. The genes are TRBV27 and TRBJ1-4; D possibly corresponds to TRBD1 (5 bases). V lost 0 bases to trimming and J lost 11 bases, with 13 bases between them. Germline V gives CDR1 MNHEY, CDR2 SMNVEV (reference sequence). The CDR3 loop spans 14 amino acids. CDR3 amino acids: CASSLSNVGGKLFF. The CDR3 region has the DNA TGTGCCAGCAGTTTATCGAATGTTGGGGGGAAACTGTTTTTT.

Concerning this clonotype: This could be a read error, since a much larger clone is one nucleotide away. V and J are TRBV28 and TRBJ2-7; D gene ambiguous. Trimming removed 6 bases at V and 7 bases at J, with 10 bases between. This CDR3 comprises 11 residues. Germline CDR1 is MDHEN and CDR2 is SYDVKM. As DNA, the CDR3 is TGTGCCAGCAGCTCGCAACCGGAGCAGTACTTC. As protein: CASSSQPEQYF.

This clonotype has a handful of counts. V gene TRBV12-3 or TRBV12-4 combines with J gene TRBJ2-1; 8 nucleotides match TRBD2. This CDR3 spans 14 amino acids. V dropped 10 bases and J dropped 6; count of bases not matched to a gene: 11. CDR3: CANTLFGGANEQFF. The CDR3 nucleotides are TGTGCCAACACCTTGTTCGGGGGGGCCAATGAGCAGTTCTTC.

This chain links TRBV2 with TRBJ1-6, with TRBD1 as a possible D gene (5 bases). Germline CDR1 is SNHLY and CDR2 is FYNNEI. V was shortened by 3 bases and J by 7 bases, with 13 bases between the two germline ends. The CDR3 is made up of 15 amino acids. The CDR3 here is CASSEPGGVNSPLHF. The CDR3 coding sequence is TGTGCCAGCAGTGAGCCTGGGGGGGTAAATTCACCCCTCCACTTT.

This clonotype has at least ten counts. The rearrangement links TRBV12-3 or TRBV12-4 to TRBJ1-5; the D is unclear. Trimming left V 3 bases short and J 5 bases short, with 8 bases between. The CDR3 totals 13 residues. The CDR3 here is CASSFNSDQPQHF. The CDR3 DNA reads TGTGCCAGCAGTTTTAACAGTGATCAGCCCCAGCATTTT.

This clonotype was counted ten times or more. This chain links TRBV28 with TRBJ2-5, with 7 bases that match TRBD2. V trimming: 6 bases; J trimming: 5 bases; junction bases outside the gene matches: 21. The CDR3 spans 18 residues. Looked up from germline, CDR1 is MDHEN and CDR2 is SYDVKM. This chain's CDR3 is CASSPLGSGVPVAETQYF. The CDR3 DNA sequence: TGTGCCAGCAGCCCCCTGGGGAGCGGGGTACCCGTGGCCGAGACCCAGTACTTC.

This clonotype was observed at least ten times. The chain couples TRBV6-5 to TRBJ2-7, with D perhaps assigned TRBD1 or TRBD2 (6 bases each). CDR1 and CDR2 from the germline V gene are MNHEY and SVGAGI. This CDR3 is built from 15 residues. Trimming removed 2 bases from V and 2 bases from J, with 13 bases in between. This CDR3 is CASSYRQGRTYEQYF. The CDR3 bases are TGTGCCAGCAGTTACCGGCAGGGGAGGACCTACGAGCAGTACTTC.

This clonotype was seen a few times. The chain uses TRBV27 and TRBJ2-7, with a possible D match to TRBD1 (5 bases). Germline V gene data show CDR1 as MNHEY and CDR2 as SMNVEV (reference sequence). With 3 bases removed from V and 3 bases from J, the gap between germline ends came to 12 bases. This CDR3 region has 14 residues. CDR3 loop: CASSLRRGDYEQYF. For the CDR3, the DNA is TGTGCCAGCAGTTTGCGAAGGGGCGACTACGAGCAGTACTTC.

V and J are TRBV20-1 and TRBJ2-6; D perhaps matches TRBD2 (6 bases). Trimming shortened V by 1 base and J by 2 bases, and 6 bases separated the two germline ends. CDR3 size: 14 residues. The V gene's germline CDR1 is DFQATT and CDR2 SNEGSKA (reference sequence). CDR3 protein: CSARGGAGANVLTF. DNA of the CDR3: TGCAGTGCTAGAGGGGGGGCTGGGGCCAACGTCCTGACTTTC.

This clonotype was counted a few times. The chain carries TRBV2 and TRBJ1-5; D may be TRBD1 (6 bases). This CDR3 comprises 15 residues. Trimming took off 5 bases at V and 5 bases at J, with 16 bases between the two ends. The germline gives CDR1 SNHLY, CDR2 FYNNEI. CDR3 in amino acids: CASSSLVTGHQPQHF. The CDR3 region has the DNA TGTGCCAGCAGTTCCCTGGTGACAGGCCATCAGCCCCAGCATTTT.

This clonotype has only a few counts. The chain links TRBV30 to TRBJ1-5; D gene unclear. Germline loops: CDR1 GTSNPN, CDR2 SVGIG (reference sequence). Trimming removed 1 base from V and 5 bases from J, with 6 bases in between. This CDR3 has 12 amino acids. CDR3 sequence reads: CAWSGTYQPQHF. Here the CDR3 DNA reads TGTGCCTGGAGTGGGACTTATCAGCCCCAGCATTTT.

The chain employs TRBV5-1 and TRBJ2-1, with D hard to call. This CDR3 comprises 14 residues. Looked up from germline, CDR1 is SGHRS and CDR2 is YFSETQ. V lost 3 bases and J lost 4, with 11 bases in between. The CDR3 DNA reads TGCGCCAGCAGCTCCAACCCTAATTACAATGAGCAGTTCTTC. Translated: CASSSNPNYNEQFF. Drawing the rest from reference TRBV5-1 and TRBJ2-1, the complete variable domain is KAGVTQTPRYLIKTRGQQVTLSCSPISGHRSVSWYQQTPGQGLQFLFEYFSETQRNKGNFPGRFSGRQFSNSRSEMNVSTLELGDSALYLCASSSNPNYNEQFFGPGTRLTVL.

The table lists this clonotype with many counts. V and J are TRBV12-3 or TRBV12-4 and TRBJ2-3; unclear D gene. CDR3 length: 14 amino acids. Trimming cost V 3 bases and J 2 bases, with 9 bases left between them. CDR3 bases: TGTGCCAGCAGTTTTGGGATCACCACAGATACGCAGTATTTT. Protein product: CASSFGITTDTQYF.

This clonotype was picked up a small number of times. The CDR3: CASSAGPTNTDTQYF. In DNA, the CDR3 is TGTGCCAGCAGCGCGGGGCCCACGAACACAGATACGCAGTATTTT. This chain uses TRBV9 with TRBJ2-3; D might be TRBD1 or TRBD2, each matching 5 bases. This CDR3 spans 15 amino acids. Trimming removed 3 bases from V and 2 bases from J, with 13 bases in between. In germline, CDR1 is SGDLS, CDR2 YYNGEE.

This clonotype turned up a few times. The rearrangement joins TRBV14 to TRBJ2-7, with 7 bases aligning to TRBD1. Unmatched junction bases numbered 9, after V lost 1 base and J lost 3 bases. This CDR3 has 16 amino acids. In germline, CDR1 is SGHDN, CDR2 FVKESK. DNA of the CDR3: TGTGCCAGCAGCCAAGTCGCTGGGACAGCCTTCTACGAGCAGTACTTC. Its protein product is CASSQVAGTAFYEQYF.

This clonotype was recorded many times. CDR3 loop: CASSLVAEYNQPQHF. The CDR3 bases are TGTGCCAGCAGCTTGGTTGCGGAGTACAATCAGCCCCAGCATTTT. The chain uses TRBV5-5 and TRBJ1-5; no clear D. V lost 0 bases, J lost 3 bases, and 10 bases lay in between. The CDR3 covers 15 residues. Germline assignment: CDR1 SGHKS and CDR2 YYEKEE (reference sequence).